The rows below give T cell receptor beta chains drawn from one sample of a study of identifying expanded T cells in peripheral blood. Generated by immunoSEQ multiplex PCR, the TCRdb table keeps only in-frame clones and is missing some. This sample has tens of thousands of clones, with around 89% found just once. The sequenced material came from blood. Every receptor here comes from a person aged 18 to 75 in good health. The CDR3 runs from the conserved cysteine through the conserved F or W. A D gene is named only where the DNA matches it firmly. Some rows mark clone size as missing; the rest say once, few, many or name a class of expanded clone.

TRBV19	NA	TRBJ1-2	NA	TGTGCCAGTCGTGGGGACTATGGCTACACCTTC	CASRGDYGYTF
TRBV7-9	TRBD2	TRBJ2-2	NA	TGTGCCAGCACCGGGGGGTATAGGGACACCGGGGAGCTGTTTTTT	CASTGGYRDTGELFF
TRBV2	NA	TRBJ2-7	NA	TGTGCCAGCAGTGAATCGTTCGAGCAGTACTTC	CASSESFEQYF
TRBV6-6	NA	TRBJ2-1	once	TGTGCCAGCAATTTGGCCACACCCTCCTACAATGAGCAGTTCTTC	CASNLATPSYNEQFF
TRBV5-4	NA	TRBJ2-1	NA	TGTGCCAGCAGCTTGGCCTCGGGCTATGTCAGTGAGCAGTTCTTC	CASSLASGYVSEQFF
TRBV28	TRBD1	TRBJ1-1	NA	TGTGCCAGCAGAGGGGGCAGTACGGAAAACACTGAAGCTTTCTTT	CASRGGSTENTEAFF
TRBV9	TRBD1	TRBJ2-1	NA	TGTGCCAGCAGCGTAGATCCAGGGGGCTACAATGAGCAGTTCTTC	CASSVDPGGYNEQFF
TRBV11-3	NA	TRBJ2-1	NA	TGTGCCAGCAGCTTAGATCACGGGAGATACAATGAGCAGTTCTTC	CASSLDHGRYNEQFF
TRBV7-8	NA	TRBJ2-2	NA	TGTGCCAGCAGCCCCGGTGACACTATTATGACCGGGGAGCTGTTTTTT	CASSPGDTIMTGELFF
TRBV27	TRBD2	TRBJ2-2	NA	TGTGCCAGCAGTTGGGGGGGGACGGACACCGGGGAGCTGTTTTTT	CASSWGGTDTGELFF
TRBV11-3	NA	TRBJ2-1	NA	TGTGCCAGCAGCTCCAACACCTACAATGAGCAGTTCTTC	CASSSNTYNEQFF
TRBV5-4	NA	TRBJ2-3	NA	TGTGCCAGCAGCCCCAGGGTGGGGAGGACAGATACGCAGTATTTT	CASSPRVGRTDTQYF
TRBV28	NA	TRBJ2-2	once	TGTGCCACGGCCAGGCCCTGGACCGGGGAGCTGTTTTTT	CATARPWTGELFF
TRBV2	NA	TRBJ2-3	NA	TGTGCCAGCGGGGACATTCAGGGTAGCGGTACGCAGTATTTT	CASGDIQGSGTQYF
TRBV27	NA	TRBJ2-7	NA	TGTGCCAGCAGTTTATTATCAGGGTTGAACGAGCAGTACTTC	CASSLLSGLNEQYF
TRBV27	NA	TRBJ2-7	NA	TGTGCCAGCAGTTTCTTCTCTGGGAGCGTTTACGAGCAGTACTTC	CASSFFSGSVYEQYF
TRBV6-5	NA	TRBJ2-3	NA	TGTGCCAGCAGTCTCGGACGGAGCACAGATACGCAGTATTTT	CASSLGRSTDTQYF
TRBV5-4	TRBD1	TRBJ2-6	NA	TGTGCCAGCAGCGCGGGGACAGGGGTTGGATACTCTGGGGCCAACGTCCTGACTTTC	CASSAGTGVGYSGANVLTF
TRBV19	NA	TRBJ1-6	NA	TGTGCCAGTAGTATAGACACGGGCGGGAATTCACCCCTCCACTTT	CASSIDTGGNSPLHF
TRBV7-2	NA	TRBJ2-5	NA	TGTGCCAGCAGCTCGGACGCCCGCAGTGGGACCCAGTACTTC	CASSSDARSGTQYF
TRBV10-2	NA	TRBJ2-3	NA	TGCGCCAGCAGTGGGGGGGCGGGAGCAGATACGCAGTATTTT	CASSGGAGADTQYF
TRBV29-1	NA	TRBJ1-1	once	TGCAGCGTTGAAGGATCCTTGGGCACTGAAGCTTTCTTT	CSVEGSLGTEAFF
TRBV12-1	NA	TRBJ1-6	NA	TGTGCCAGCAGCTTTGCCCGTCTGAGGAGCTCCTATAATTCACCCCTCCACTTT	CASSFARLRSSYNSPLHF
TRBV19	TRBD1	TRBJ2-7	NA	TGTGCCAGTAGGGGACAGCCCCTGGTCGCCGAGCAGTACTTC	CASRGQPLVAEQYF
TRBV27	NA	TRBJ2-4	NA	TGTGCCAGCAGTCGATCGGAGGCCAAAAACATTCAGTACTTC	CASSRSEAKNIQYF
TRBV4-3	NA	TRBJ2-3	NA	TGCGCCAGCAGCCAAGACTGGAGAAACACAGATACGCAGTATTTT	CASSQDWRNTDTQYF
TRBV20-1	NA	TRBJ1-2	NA	TGCAGTGCTAGAGCCGAGGAGAGCTACACCTTC	CSARAEESYTF
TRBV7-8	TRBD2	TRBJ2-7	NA	TGTGCCAGCAGCTACCCCCAGCGGGCTAGCGGCGACCCGACCTACGAGCAGTACTTC	CASSYPQRASGDPTYEQYF
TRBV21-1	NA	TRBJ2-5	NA	TGTGCCAGCAACCCCCCCAGGTACCAAGAGACCCAGTACTTC	CASNPPRYQETQYF
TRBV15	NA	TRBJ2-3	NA	TGTGCCACCAGCAGCCCACAGGGTTCCTTGGCCACAGATACGCAGTATTTT	CATSSPQGSLATDTQYF
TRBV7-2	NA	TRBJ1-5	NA	TGTGCCAGCAGCTTAGTTCCCGATAGCAATCAGCCCCAGCATTTT	CASSLVPDSNQPQHF
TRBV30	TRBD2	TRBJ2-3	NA	TGTGCCTGCAGACTAGCGGGGGGTTCTAGGGATACGCAGTATTTT	CACRLAGGSRDTQYF
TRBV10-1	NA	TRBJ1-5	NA	TGCGCCAGCAGTGAGAGTAATCTTGTAGGGGGGGCGGCAGGCTTTCAGCCCCAGCATTTT	CASSESNLVGGAAGFQPQHF
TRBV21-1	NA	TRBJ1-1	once	TGTGCCAGCAACAAGCATTGGACCGATAACACTGAAGCTTTCTTT	CASNKHWTDNTEAFF
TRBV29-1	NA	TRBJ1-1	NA	TGCAGCGTCGCGTGGGACATTTCAGGAGCTTTCTTT	CSVAWDISGAFF
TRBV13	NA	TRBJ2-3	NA	TGTGCCAGCAGCCCCCGACTAGAAGGTACGCAGTATTTT	CASSPRLEGTQYF
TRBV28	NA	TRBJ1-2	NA	TGTGCCAGCTCCATGGCCACAGAATGGAATGGCTACACCTTC	CASSMATEWNGYTF
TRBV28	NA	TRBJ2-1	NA	TGTGCCAGCAGTTTCACAGGCGCCAAGTTGAGCTCCTACAATGAGCAGTTCTTC	CASSFTGAKLSSYNEQFF
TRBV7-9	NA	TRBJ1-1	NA	TGTGCCAGCAGCTTATATCAGGGCTTGAACACTGAAGCTTTCTTT	CASSLYQGLNTEAFF
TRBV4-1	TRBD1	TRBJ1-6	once	TGCGCCAGTAAAGGGACAGTAACCTCCTATAATTCACCCCTCCACTTT	CASKGTVTSYNSPLHF
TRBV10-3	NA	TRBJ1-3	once	TGTGCCCCCCCCGTCGAACGGAATCGATGGGGAAACACCATATATTTT	CAPPVERNRWGNTIYF
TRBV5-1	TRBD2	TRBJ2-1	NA	TGCGCCAGCAGCTTGGCCAGCGGGGGACTATACAATGAGCAGTTCTTC	CASSLASGGLYNEQFF
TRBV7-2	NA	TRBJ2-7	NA	TGTGCCAGCAGCTTACCAGGAGGGGTCCTCGCCGAGCAGTACTTC	CASSLPGGVLAEQYF
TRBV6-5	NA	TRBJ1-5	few	TGTGCCAGCAGTTACTCCGGGGGCAATCAGCCCCAGCATTTT	CASSYSGGNQPQHF
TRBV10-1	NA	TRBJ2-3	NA	TGCGCCAGCAGTGTAGGTGTAGGGGATACGCAGTATTTT	CASSVGVGDTQYF
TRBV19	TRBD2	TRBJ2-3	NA	TGTGCCAGTAGTATTACTCGGGCTAGCGGGGATAGCACAGATACGCAGTATTTT	CASSITRASGDSTDTQYF
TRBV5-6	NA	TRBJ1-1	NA	TGTGCCAGCAGCTCCCGCTGGGGTGGCACGAACACTGAAGCTTTCTTT	CASSSRWGGTNTEAFF
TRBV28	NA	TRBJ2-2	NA	TGTGCCAGCAGGCCCGGAGCGAACACCGGGGAGCTGTTTTTT	CASRPGANTGELFF
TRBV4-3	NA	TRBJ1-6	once	TGCGCCAGCAGCCAAGATGGGACACTGGGTAGCTCCTATAATTCACCCCTCCACTTT	CASSQDGTLGSSYNSPLHF
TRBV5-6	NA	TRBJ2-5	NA	TGTGCCAGCAGCCCAGCCCAGGGGCTGTGGGAGACCCAGTACTTC	CASSPAQGLWETQYF
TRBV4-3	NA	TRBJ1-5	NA	TGCGCCAGCAGCCAAGATGCCGGGGGCTCGATCAATCAGCCCCAGCATTTT	CASSQDAGGSINQPQHF
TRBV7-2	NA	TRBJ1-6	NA	TGTGCCAGCAGCTCCGGGACGGGTTCACCCCTCCACTTT	CASSSGTGSPLHF
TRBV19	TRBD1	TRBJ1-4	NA	TGTGCCAGTATAGCTGACAGGGCCCCTGGGAAACTGTTTTTT	CASIADRAPGKLFF